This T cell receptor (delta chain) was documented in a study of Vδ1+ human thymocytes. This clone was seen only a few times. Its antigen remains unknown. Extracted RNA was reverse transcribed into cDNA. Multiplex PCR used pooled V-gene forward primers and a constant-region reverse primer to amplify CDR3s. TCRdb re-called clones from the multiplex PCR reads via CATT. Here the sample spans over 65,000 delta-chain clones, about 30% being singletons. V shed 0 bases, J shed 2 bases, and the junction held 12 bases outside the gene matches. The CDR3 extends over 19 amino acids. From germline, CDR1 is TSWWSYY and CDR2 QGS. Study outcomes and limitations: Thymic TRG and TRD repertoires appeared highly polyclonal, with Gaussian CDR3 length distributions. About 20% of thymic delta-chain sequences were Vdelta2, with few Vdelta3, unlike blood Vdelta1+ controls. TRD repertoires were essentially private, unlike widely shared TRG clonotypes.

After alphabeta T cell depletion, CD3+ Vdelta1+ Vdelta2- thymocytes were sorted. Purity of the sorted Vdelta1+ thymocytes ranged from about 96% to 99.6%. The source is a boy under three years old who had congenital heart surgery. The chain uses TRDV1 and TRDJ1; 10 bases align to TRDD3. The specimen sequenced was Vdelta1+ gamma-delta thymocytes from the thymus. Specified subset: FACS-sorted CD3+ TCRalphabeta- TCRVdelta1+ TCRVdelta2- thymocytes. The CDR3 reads CALGELVPTLGDKTDKLIF. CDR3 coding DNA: TGTGCTCTTGGGGAACTCGTTCCTACGCTGGGGGATAAGACCGATAAACTCATCTTT.